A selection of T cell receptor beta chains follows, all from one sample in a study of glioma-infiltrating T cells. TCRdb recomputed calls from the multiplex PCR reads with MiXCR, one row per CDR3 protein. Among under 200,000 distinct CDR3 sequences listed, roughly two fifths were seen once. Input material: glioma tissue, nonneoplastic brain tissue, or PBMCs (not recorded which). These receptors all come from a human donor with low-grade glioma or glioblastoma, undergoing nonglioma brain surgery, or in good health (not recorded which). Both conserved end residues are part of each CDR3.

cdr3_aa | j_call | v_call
CSASQGLADGETQYF | TRBJ2-5 | TRBV20-1
CASSRANRRLNYGYTF | TRBJ1-2 | TRBV19
CASSSLEGVSGLAGVHEQYF | TRBJ2-7 | TRBV7-9
CASSPGQGGSGNTIYF | TRBJ1-3 | TRBV18
CASSESRHEQYF | TRBJ2-7 | TRBV2
CASSDASGRSGELFF | TRBJ2-2 | TRBV2
CASSFENTEAFF | TRBJ1-1 | TRBV2
CASSFGSRGETQYF | TRBJ2-5 | TRBV27
CASSPRDRYEQYF | TRBJ2-7 | TRBV5-4
CSAGQPQGTEAFF | TRBJ1-1 | TRBV29-1
CASSPHLFRGRDKQYF | TRBJ2-3 | TRBV28
CASSLGGRAYEQYF | TRBJ2-7 | TRBV28
CSVDLRPLQETQYF | TRBJ2-5 | TRBV29-1
CASSMDRAGQPQHF | TRBJ1-5 | TRBV19
CASSLTGTGQWETQYF | TRBJ2-5 | TRBV7-8
CSASKEGSESYEQYF | TRBJ2-7 | TRBV20-1
CASRPLAGVTGELFF | TRBJ2-2 | TRBV12-3/TRBV12-4
CASSPDQWADTQYF | TRBJ2-3 | TRBV4-2
CASRGGLAPEVADTQYF | TRBJ2-3 | TRBV6-1
CSARDPGTEPYEQYF | TRBJ2-7 | TRBV20-1
CASTKGISGRSEQYF | TRBJ2-7 | TRBV19
CASIRTPNNEQFF | TRBJ2-1 | TRBV12-3/TRBV12-4
CASSQQRSPRSTEAFF | TRBJ1-1 | TRBV14
CASSRGLVGELFF | TRBJ2-2 | TRBV14
CASGSLEGGPEETQYF | TRBJ2-5 | TRBV27
CGSSAGGYTQYF | TRBJ2-3 | TRBV27
CSVRHRGSDGYTF | TRBJ1-2 | TRBV29-1
CASIGTGEELFF | TRBJ1-4 | TRBV7-9
CATSMPSQANYGYTF | TRBJ1-2 | TRBV15
CASSGLYEQYF | TRBJ2-7 | TRBV28
CASSFGAQGYQPQHF | TRBJ1-5 | TRBV3-1